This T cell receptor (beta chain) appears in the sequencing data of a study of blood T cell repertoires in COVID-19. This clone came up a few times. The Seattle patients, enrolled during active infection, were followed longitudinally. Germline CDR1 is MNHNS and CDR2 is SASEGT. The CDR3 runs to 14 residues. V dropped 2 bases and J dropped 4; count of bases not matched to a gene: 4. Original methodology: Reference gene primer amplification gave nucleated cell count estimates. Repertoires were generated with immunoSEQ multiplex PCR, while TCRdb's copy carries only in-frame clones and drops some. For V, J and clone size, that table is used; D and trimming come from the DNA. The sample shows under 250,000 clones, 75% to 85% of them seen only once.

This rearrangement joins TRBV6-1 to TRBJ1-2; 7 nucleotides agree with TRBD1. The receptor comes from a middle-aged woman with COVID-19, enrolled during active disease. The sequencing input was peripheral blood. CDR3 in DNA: TGTGCCAGCAGTGAATTGCAGGGGGGCTATGGCTACACCTTC. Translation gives CASSELQGGYGYTF.